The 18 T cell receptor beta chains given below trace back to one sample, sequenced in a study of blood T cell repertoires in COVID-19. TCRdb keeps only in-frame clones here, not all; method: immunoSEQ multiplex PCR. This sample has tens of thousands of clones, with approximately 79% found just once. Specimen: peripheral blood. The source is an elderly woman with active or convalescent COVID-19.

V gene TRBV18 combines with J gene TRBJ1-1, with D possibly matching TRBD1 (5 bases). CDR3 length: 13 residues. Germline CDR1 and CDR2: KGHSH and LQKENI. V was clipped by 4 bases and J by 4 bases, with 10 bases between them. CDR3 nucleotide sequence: TGTGCCAGCTCACAGGGGAAGGTCACTGAAGCTTTCTTT. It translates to CASSQGKVTEAFF.

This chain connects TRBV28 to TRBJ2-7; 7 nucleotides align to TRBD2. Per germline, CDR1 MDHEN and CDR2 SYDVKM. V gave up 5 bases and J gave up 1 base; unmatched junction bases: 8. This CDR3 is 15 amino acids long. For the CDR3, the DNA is TGTGCCAGCAGTCCACTAGCGTTTTCGTCCTACGAGCAGTACTTC. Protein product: CASSPLAFSSYEQYF.

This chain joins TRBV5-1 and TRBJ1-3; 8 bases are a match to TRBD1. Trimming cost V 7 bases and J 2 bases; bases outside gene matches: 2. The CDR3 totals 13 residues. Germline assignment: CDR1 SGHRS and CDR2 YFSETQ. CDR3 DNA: TGCGCCAGCTCGGACAGGGCTGGAAACACCATATATTTT. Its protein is CASSDRAGNTIYF.

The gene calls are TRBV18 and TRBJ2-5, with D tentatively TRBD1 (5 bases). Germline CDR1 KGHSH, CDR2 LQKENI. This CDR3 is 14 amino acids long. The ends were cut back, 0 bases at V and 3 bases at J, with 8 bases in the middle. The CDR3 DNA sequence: TGTGCCAGCTCACCACCGGCAGGGAAAGAGACCCAGTACTTC. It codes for CASSPPAGKETQYF.

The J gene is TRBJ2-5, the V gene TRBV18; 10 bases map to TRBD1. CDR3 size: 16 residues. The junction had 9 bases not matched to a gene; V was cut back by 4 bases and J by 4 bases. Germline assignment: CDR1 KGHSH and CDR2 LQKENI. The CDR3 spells CASSQTGTGDGETQYF. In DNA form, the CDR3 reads TGTGCCAGCTCACAAACCGGGACAGGGGATGGAGAGACCCAGTACTTC.

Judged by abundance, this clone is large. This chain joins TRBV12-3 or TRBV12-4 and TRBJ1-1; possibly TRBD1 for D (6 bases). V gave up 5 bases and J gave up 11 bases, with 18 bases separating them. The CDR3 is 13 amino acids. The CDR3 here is CASSTTGRLWAFF. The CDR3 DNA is TGTGCCAGCAGTACGACAGGACGCCTGTGGGCTTTCTTT.

The CDR3 sequence: CSVDWAGSLNTEAFF. In nucleotides, the CDR3 is TGCAGCGTTGATTGGGCGGGAAGCTTGAACACTGAAGCTTTCTTT. This chain joins TRBV29-1 and TRBJ1-1; D is undetermined. The CDR3 loop spans 15 amino acids. V lost 3 bases and J lost 0, with 14 bases in between. From germline, CDR1 is SQVTM and CDR2 ANQGSEA.

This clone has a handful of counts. In DNA, the CDR3 is TGTGCCAGCAGCTTAGCTGCGCAGCGGAATTCACCCCTCCACTTT. Protein product: CASSLAAQRNSPLHF. This sequence joins TRBV7-9 and TRBJ1-6; D is uncertain. CDR1 SEHNR and CDR2 FQNEAQ come from the germline V gene (reference sequence). V lost 0 bases, J lost 7 bases, and 10 bases lay in between. The CDR3 runs to 15 residues.

CDR3 coding DNA: TGTGCCAGCTCACCGACCAGGGGAGAGACCCAGTACTTC. Encoded protein: CASSPTRGETQYF. V is TRBV18 and J is TRBJ2-5, with D possibly TRBD1 on 6 matching bases. Germline lookup yields CDR1 KGHSH and CDR2 LQKENI. V lost 3 bases, J lost 4 bases, and 9 bases lay in between. The CDR3 covers 13 residues.

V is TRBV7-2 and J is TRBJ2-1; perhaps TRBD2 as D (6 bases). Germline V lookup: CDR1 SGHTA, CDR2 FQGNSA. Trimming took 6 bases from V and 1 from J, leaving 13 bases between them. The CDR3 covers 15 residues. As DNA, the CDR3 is TGTGCCAGCAGTCAAGGAGGGCTTTCCTACAATGAGCAGTTCTTC. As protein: CASSQGGLSYNEQFF.

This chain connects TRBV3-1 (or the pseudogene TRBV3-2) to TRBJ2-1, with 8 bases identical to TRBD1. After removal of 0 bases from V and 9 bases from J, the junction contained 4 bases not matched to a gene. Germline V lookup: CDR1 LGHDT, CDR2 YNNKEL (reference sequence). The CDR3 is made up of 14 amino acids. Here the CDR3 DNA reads TGTGCCAGCAGCCAAGATGGAACAGGGGGTGAGCAGTTCTTC. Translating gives CASSQDGTGGEQFF.

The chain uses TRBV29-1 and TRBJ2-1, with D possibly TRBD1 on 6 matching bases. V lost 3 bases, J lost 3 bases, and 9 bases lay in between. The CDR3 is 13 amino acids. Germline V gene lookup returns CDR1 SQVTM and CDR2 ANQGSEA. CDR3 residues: CSVEGRGYNEQFF. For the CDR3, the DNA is TGCAGCGTTGAGGGCAGGGGCTACAATGAGCAGTTCTTC.

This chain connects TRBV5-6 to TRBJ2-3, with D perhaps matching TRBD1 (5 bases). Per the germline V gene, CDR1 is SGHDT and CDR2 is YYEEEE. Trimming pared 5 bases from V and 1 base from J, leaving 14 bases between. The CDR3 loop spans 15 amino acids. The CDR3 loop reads CASRPGIWGTDTQYF. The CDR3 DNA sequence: TGTGCCAGCAGGCCAGGGATCTGGGGCACAGATACGCAGTATTTT.

The DNA for the CDR3 is TGTGCCAGCAGTTATCAGACAGGGACGAAGGGCTACACCTTC. Encoded protein: CASSYQTGTKGYTF. The chain combines TRBV7-9 with TRBJ1-2; 7 bases are a match to TRBD1. The V gene's germline CDR1 is SEHNR and CDR2 FQNEAQ (reference sequence). J was trimmed by 8 bases and V by 6 bases; bases with no gene match: 12. This CDR3 region has 14 residues.

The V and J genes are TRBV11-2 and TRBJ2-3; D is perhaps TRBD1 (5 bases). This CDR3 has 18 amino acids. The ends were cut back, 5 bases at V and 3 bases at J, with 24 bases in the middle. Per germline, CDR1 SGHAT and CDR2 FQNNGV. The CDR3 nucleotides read TGTGCCAGCAGCGCCCGTCGTGGGGCCCCCCTGGCGACAGATACGCAGTATTTT. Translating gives CASSARRGAPLATDTQYF.

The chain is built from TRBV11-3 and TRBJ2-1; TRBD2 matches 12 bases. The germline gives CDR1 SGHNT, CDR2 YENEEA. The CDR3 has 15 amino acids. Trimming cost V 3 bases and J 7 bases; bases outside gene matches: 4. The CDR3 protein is CASSFSSGRANEQFF. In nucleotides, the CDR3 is TGTGCCAGCAGCTTTTCTAGCGGGAGGGCTAATGAGCAGTTCTTC.

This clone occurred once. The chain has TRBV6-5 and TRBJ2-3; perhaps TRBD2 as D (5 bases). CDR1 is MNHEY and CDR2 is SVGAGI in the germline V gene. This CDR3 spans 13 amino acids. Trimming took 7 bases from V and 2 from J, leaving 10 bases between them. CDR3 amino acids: CASMRADTDTQYF. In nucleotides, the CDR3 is TGTGCCAGCATGCGAGCGGACACAGATACGCAGTATTTT.

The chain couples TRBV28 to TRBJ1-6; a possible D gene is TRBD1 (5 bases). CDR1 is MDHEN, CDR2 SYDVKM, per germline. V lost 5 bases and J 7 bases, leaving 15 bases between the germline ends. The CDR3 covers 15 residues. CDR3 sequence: CASSPAWGENSPLHF. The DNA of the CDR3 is TGTGCCAGCAGTCCTGCATGGGGGGAAAATTCACCCCTCCACTTT.